Shown below are 12 T cell receptor beta chains from a single sample sequenced in a study of blood T cell repertoires in COVID-19 (TCRdb year 2020). The library was generated by the immunoSEQ multiplex PCR assay. TCRdb holds this immuneACCESS table with in-frame rearrangements only. Some clones are missing; in checked studies, unresolved V genes explain under half, and the rest has no known cause. The sample yields around 100,000 clones; 70% to 85% were counted once. The ten largest clonotypes hold around 9.8% of the sample. Sample: peripheral blood. Receptors originate from a man aged 55-75 years with active or convalescent COVID-19.

This clone was counted only a few times. The genes are TRBV29-1 and TRBJ1-6; 7 bases align to TRBD1. Germline-derived CDR1 and CDR2 are SQVTM and ANQGSEA. The J segment lost 8 bases and the V segment lost 4 bases, leaving 14 bases of the junction unmatched. This CDR3 region has 16 residues. The CDR3: CSVARPDDRVDSPLHF. The CDR3 coding sequence is TGCAGCGTTGCCCGACCGGACGACAGGGTAGATTCACCCCTCCACTTT.

J is TRBJ2-2 and V is TRBV19; D not resolved. This CDR3 contains 14 residues. Germline V gene lookup returns CDR1 LNHDA and CDR2 SQIVND (reference sequence). The germline V and J ends were trimmed by 3 bases and 1 base, with 6 bases remaining between them. The DNA for the CDR3 is TGTGCCAGTAGTATTTTAAAGAACACCGGGGAGCTGTTTTTT. It specifies CASSILKNTGELFF. Filled out from reference TRBV19 and TRBJ2-2, the complete variable domain reads DGGITQSPKYLFRKEGQNVTLSCEQNLNHDAMYWYRQDPGQGLRLIYYSQIVNDFQKGDIAEGYSVSREKKESFPLTVTSAQKNPTAFYLCASSILKNTGELFFGEGSRLTVL.

This clone has only one observation. The rearrangement links TRBV6-5 to TRBJ1-2; tentatively, D is TRBD1 (5 bases). Germline values: CDR1 MNHEY, CDR2 SVGAGI. The V gene lost 0 bases and the J gene lost 4 bases, with 12 bases spanning the gap. The CDR3 is 15 amino acids. The CDR3 DNA is TGTGCCAGCAGTTACTCAGGCAGGGCGACCTATGGCTACACCTTC. This gives the protein CASSYSGRATYGYTF.

The chain uses TRBV5-1 and TRBJ1-1; D not certain. CDR1 is SGHRS, CDR2 YFSETQ, per germline. V gave up 0 bases and J gave up 1 base, with 10 bases separating them. This CDR3 has 15 residues. The CDR3: CASSLGRRGNTEAFF. The CDR3 region has the DNA TGCGCCAGCAGCTTGGGTCGAAGAGGGAACACTGAAGCTTTCTTT.

The chain couples TRBV5-1 to TRBJ1-2; 8 bases agree with TRBD1. The CDR3 loop spans 14 amino acids. Per germline, CDR1 SGHRS and CDR2 YFSETQ. The trim removed 5 bases at V and 3 bases at J, leaving 6 bases unmatched. The CDR3 loop reads CASRGQGHDYGYTF. As DNA, the CDR3 is TGCGCCAGCAGAGGACAGGGACATGACTATGGCTACACCTTC.

V usage is TRBV4-3 and J usage is TRBJ1-2; D is ambiguous. The CDR3 runs to 13 residues. Trimming pared 0 bases from V and 4 bases from J, leaving 6 bases between. Germline loops: CDR1 LGHNA, CDR2 YSLEER. CDR3 residues: CASSQEAGYGYTF. The CDR3 nucleotides are TGCGCCAGCAGCCAAGAGGCAGGCTATGGCTACACCTTC.

The chain carries TRBV13 and TRBJ2-7, with 12 bases aligning to TRBD1. V was pared by 5 bases and J by 4 bases, with 9 bases of the junction left unmatched. Germline V gene sequence: CDR1 PRHDT, CDR2 FYEKMQ (reference sequence). CDR3 length: 16 amino acids. The chain's CDR3 is CASSLRDRGRGYEQYF. The CDR3 DNA reads as TGTGCCAGCAGCCTTCGGGACAGGGGGCGCGGATACGAGCAGTACTTC.

The chain combines TRBV30 with TRBJ2-3; 10 bases line up with TRBD2. V gave up 2 bases and J gave up 13 bases; unmatched junction bases: 12. This CDR3 has 14 amino acids. CDR1 and CDR2 from the germline V gene are GTSNPN and SVGIG (reference sequence). CDR3 coding DNA: TGTGCCTGGAGTCACGGAGCGGGAGGGCCACAGGAGTATTTT. This sequence encodes CAWSHGAGGPQEYF.

V gene TRBV19 combines with J gene TRBJ1-2; D is unclear. V was cut by 6 bases and J by 4 bases, with 12 bases left in between. This CDR3 is 13 amino acids long. CDR1 is LNHDA and CDR2 is SQIVND in the germline V gene (reference sequence). CDR3 loop: CASSASYSYGYTF. As DNA, the CDR3 is TGTGCCAGTAGCGCGTCCTATTCCTATGGCTACACCTTC.

This clone was seen a few times. The chain recombines TRBV4-1 with TRBJ2-1; possible D gene TRBD2, 6 bases. CDR1 MGHRA and CDR2 YSYEKL come from the germline V gene. The V gene lost 1 base and the J gene lost 2 bases, with 15 bases spanning the gap. This CDR3 is built from 17 residues. In nucleotides, the CDR3 is TGCGCCAGCAGCCAAGTACCGGGGGAGGCTCCCTACAATGAGCAGTTCTTC. It is translated as CASSQVPGEAPYNEQFF.

The V gene is TRBV11-2, the J gene TRBJ1-2; D gene uncertain. Trimming pared 0 bases from V and 4 bases from J, leaving 9 bases between. The CDR3 extends over 14 amino acids. CDR1 is SGHAT, CDR2 FQNNGV, per germline. The CDR3 DNA is TGTGCCAGCAGCTTAGATCCGAGCTTCTATGGCTACACCTTC. This sequence encodes CASSLDPSFYGYTF.

This clone was counted once. This chain links TRBV27 with TRBJ1-2; 9 bases match TRBD1. The CDR3 spans 13 residues. In germline, CDR1 is MNHEY, CDR2 SMNVEV (reference sequence). Trimming took 0 bases from V and 13 from J; bases not matched to a gene: 6. The CDR3 sequence: CASSLSNRGRATF. The DNA of the CDR3 is TGTGCCAGCAGTTTATCGAACAGGGGGCGGGCCACCTTC.